This TCR beta chain was captured by sequencing in a study of post-analysis software for immune sequencing data (dated by TCRdb to the mid-2010s). As for the study more broadly: Relapsing-remitting, secondary progressive and progressive-relapsing multiple sclerosis were recorded as disease courses, and subtype annotation was lacking for some patients. The patient repertoires were set against about 10 previously published healthy control repertoires from donors whose ages ranged from roughly 6 to 25 years. A subset of samples was prepared in parallel using single-end sample barcoding, then pooled and co-amplified after Illumina adapter ligation.

Libraries were constructed by PCR. The reads were generated on an Illumina HiSeq 2500. Unique molecular identifiers were incorporated into TCR beta cDNA libraries to reduce PCR and sequencing biases. Every 1 to 10 million input T cells yielded about 500,000 cDNA molecules, meaning each molecule approximated one T cell. The patient libraries were prepared and sequenced with the same protocol used for the earlier healthy control dataset. Within a given batch, samples were prepared together, multiplexed and sequenced on the same HiSeq lane. For the original study's pipeline: MIGEC was used to process the raw barcoded reads, and molecular identifier groups with only a single read were discarded before consensus assembly and CDR3 extraction. Clonotype tables were post-analysed with VDJtools, and diversity was normalized by down-sampling all datasets to the smallest sample size. In repertoire overlap clustering, CDR3 amino acid sequences, but not nucleotide sequences, were matched to correct batch-related cross-sample contamination. TCRdb cleaned the public reads at Q25 with fastp, built clones with MiXCR and kept in-frame beta chains. CDR3 protein sequences are deduplicated, and each keeps its most common genes and DNA. What appears here as the V and J calls and clone size reflects TCRdb's work, not the paper's. Across this sample there are about 500,000 distinct CDR3 sequences, with roughly 45% seen only once. The ten largest clones represent 12% of the sample.

As regards this clonotype: The target of this receptor is not known. The sample holds no much larger clone one base away, and base qualities are not on file.

Paper-wide results and their limitations: The control group was slightly older than the multiple sclerosis patient group. When samples were clustered directly using the F measure, samples prepared in the same batch co-clustered strongly, which prompted a batch-effect correction. Four to six TRBV segments, including TRBV5-6, TRBV5-1 and TRBV20-1, were significantly more frequent in patients than controls. Compared with controls, multiple sclerosis patients had significantly lower normalized Chao1 diversity, a finding suggesting substantial peripheral T-cell clonal expansion.

The junction shows trimming of 8 bases on V and 2 bases on J, and the gene matches do not reach 7 bases of it. Spanning cysteine to phenylalanine, the CDR3 consists of 14 amino acids. Just the 42-base CDR3 DNA is kept, in frame starting at base 1. CDR1 and CDR2, per the germline V gene, are SNHLY and FYNNEI. To demonstrate the VDJtools post-analysis software, the study profiled TCR beta repertoires from the peripheral blood of 10 to 15 young patients with multiple sclerosis. The multiple sclerosis patients were children and adolescents between about 6 and 16 years of age. This sequence uses TRBV2 and TRBJ2-3, with 7 bases matching TRBD2. This TCR was recovered from a girl between 5 and 17 years old with multiple sclerosis. The sequenced material came from blood. Here is the DNA: TGTGCCAGCCGGGAGGAAGGCCACACAGATACGCAGTATTTT. This sequence encodes CASREEGHTDTQYF.